These 2 T cell receptor beta chains share one sample of origin, sequenced in a study of cytomegalovirus exposure and HLA in healthy donors. PCR was performed using 60 Vbeta and 13 Jbeta primers. Sequenced by immunoSEQ multiplex PCR; TCRdb stores in-frame clones only, minus some. The top ten hold around 3.9% of the sample, which has 95,000 to 150,000 clones, around 67% seen once. Material: PBMCs. The origin of the receptors is a woman aged 35 to 49 in good health and CMV-seronegative.

The genes are TRBV30 and TRBJ2-2; 7 positions match TRBD1. The CDR3 covers 13 residues. The germline V gene encodes CDR1 GTSNPN and CDR2 SVGIG (reference sequence). J lost 7 bases, V lost 5 bases, and 7 bases had no gene match. CDR3 amino acids: CAWPRQGNGELFF. In DNA form, the CDR3 reads TGTGCCTGGCCTAGACAGGGTAACGGGGAGCTGTTTTTT.

Regarding this clone: Within the sample, other DNA sequences also encode this same CDR3. The DNA for the CDR3 is TGTGCCAGCAGCTTGGGACAAGACAATGAGCAGTTCTTC. Its translation: CASSLGQDNEQFF. This chain links TRBV7-3 with TRBJ2-1; tentative D call: TRBD1 (6 bases). Germline CDR1 SGHTA, CDR2 FQGTGA. This CDR3 contains 13 residues. Trimming pared 3 bases from V and 5 bases from J, leaving 8 bases between. Full variable domain (remainder filled in from reference TRBV7-3 and TRBJ2-1): GAGVSQTPSNKVTEKGKYVELRCDPISGHTALYWYRQSLGQGPEFLIYFQGTGAADDSGLPNDRFFAVRPEGSVSTLKIQRTERGDSAVYLCASSLGQDNEQFFGPGTRLTVL.